One sample yielded the 13 T cell receptor beta chains listed below, sequenced in a study of siplizumab effects on memory and regulatory T cells. Profiling relied on immunoSEQ multiplex PCR, and the TCRdb table lists in-frame clones only, not all of them. Of roughly 93,000 clones listed, 85% to 95% were seen once; the top ten hold approximately 1.4%. Sequences were obtained from non-Treg CD4+ T cells sorted from blood. The receptors come from a human donor in good health.

CDR3 loop: CASRPSGQNTEAFF. CDR3 bases: TGTGCCAGCAGACCTTCCGGACAGAACACTGAAGCTTTCTTT. V and J are TRBV28 and TRBJ1-1; possibly TRBD1 for D (5 bases). The V end was cut by 6 bases, the J end by 1 base, with 12 bases between. Germline V gives CDR1 MDHEN, CDR2 SYDVKM. The CDR3 extends over 14 amino acids.

Points on this clone: At one end the junction does not follow the germline gene, possibly because of a read error. The chain recombines TRBV10-3 with TRBJ2-7; D unclear. This CDR3 contains 12 residues. Germline CDR1 is ENHRY and CDR2 is SYGVKD. CDR3 nucleotide sequence: TGTGCCATCAGTGAGTATCCTTACGAGCAGTGCTTC. Amino acids: CAISEYPYEQCF.

The CDR3 DNA is TGTGCCAGCAGCTACGGGGGGACGTTAGTTGCGGAGACCCAGTACTTC. This sequence encodes CASSYGGTLVAETQYF. The rearrangement uses TRBV9 and TRBJ2-5; 7 positions agree with TRBD2. V trimming: 4 bases; J trimming: 5 bases; junction bases outside the gene matches: 14. From germline, CDR1 is SGDLS and CDR2 YYNGEE. This CDR3 comprises 16 residues.

This chain joins TRBV6-1 and TRBJ2-7; D ambiguous. The length of the CDR3 is 11 residues. Germline lookup yields CDR1 MNHNS and CDR2 SASEGT. Trimming pared 8 bases from V and 3 bases from J, leaving 8 bases between. The CDR3: CASRSSYEQYF. The CDR3 coding sequence is TGTGCCAGCCGAAGCAGCTACGAGCAGTACTTC.

This chain uses TRBV4-1 with TRBJ1-2; possibly TRBD1 for D (5 bases). CDR1 is MGHRA, CDR2 YSYEKL, per germline. The CDR3 loop spans 15 amino acids. V lost 2 bases, J lost 8 bases, and 18 bases lay in between. This CDR3 is CASSQPRERTMGYTF. CDR3 bases: TGCGCCAGCAGCCAACCCAGGGAAAGGACTATGGGCTACACCTTC.

V and J are TRBV19 and TRBJ2-7; 12 bases fit TRBD2. The ends lost 10 bases at V and 2 bases at J; junction bases unmatched: 21. Germline-derived CDR1 and CDR2 are LNHDA and SQIVND (reference sequence). The CDR3 is 19 residues long. Here the CDR3 reads CATQKRGASGRARTYEQYF. The CDR3 DNA reads as TGTGCCACCCAAAAACGGGGGGCTAGCGGGAGGGCCCGTACCTACGAGCAGTACTTC.

This sequence joins TRBV4-1 and TRBJ2-3; 10 bases map to TRBD2. The trim removed 1 base at V and 4 bases at J, leaving 2 bases unmatched. CDR1 MGHRA and CDR2 YSYEKL come from the germline V gene. CDR3 size: 15 residues. This chain's CDR3 is CASSQVGLASDTQYF. The CDR3 nucleotides are TGCGCCAGCAGCCAAGTGGGACTAGCGTCAGATACGCAGTATTTT.

The rearrangement links TRBV7-8 to TRBJ1-4, with 8 bases matching TRBD1. The CDR3 length is 13 residues. Germline assignment: CDR1 SGHVS and CDR2 FQNEAQ. Losses at the gene ends were 8 bases for V and 6 bases for J; bases not matched to a gene: 5. CDR3 residues: CASGRDRHEKLFF. The CDR3 DNA reads as TGTGCCAGCGGCCGGGACAGGCATGAAAAACTGTTTTTT.

V gene TRBV19 combines with J gene TRBJ2-2, with D perhaps assigned TRBD1 or TRBD2 (5 bases each). The CDR3 totals 13 residues. Trimming took off 6 bases at V and 7 bases at J, with 12 bases between the two ends. Germline V gene data show CDR1 as LNHDA and CDR2 as SQIVND (reference sequence). CDR3 region: CASRRDRHGELFF. DNA of the CDR3: TGTGCCAGTAGGAGGGACCGCCACGGGGAGCTGTTTTTT.

About this clone: A read error may produce the germline difference seen at one junction end. The J gene is TRBJ2-3, the V gene TRBV28, with D unresolved. The CDR3 has 11 residues. Germline values: CDR1 MDHEN, CDR2 SYDVKM. The CDR3 nucleotides read TGTGCCAGCAGTTCTTACCCCCGGGTGTCGTTT. This sequence encodes CASSSYPRVSF.

The chain employs TRBV20-1 and TRBJ1-1; D unclear. Germline CDR1 and CDR2: DFQATT and SNEGSKA (reference sequence). V gave up 5 bases and J gave up 0 bases, with 4 bases separating them. The CDR3 totals 11 residues. DNA for the CDR3: TGCAGTGCTTGGTTGAACACTGAAGCTTTCTTT. This encodes CSAWLNTEAFF.

The chain links TRBV28 to TRBJ2-5; tentatively, D is TRBD1 (6 bases). This CDR3 spans 11 amino acids. Germline values: CDR1 MDHEN, CDR2 SYDVKM. V lost 2 bases to trimming and J lost 11 bases, with 9 bases between them. The CDR3 DNA reads TGTGCCAGCAGTTTAGAGGGGGAGCAGTACTTC. This translates into CASSLEGEQYF.

The rearrangement links TRBV4-1 to TRBJ2-7; D may match TRBD1 or TRBD2 (5 bases each). V was trimmed by 1 base and J by 0 bases, leaving 22 bases between them. The germline V gene encodes CDR1 MGHRA and CDR2 YSYEKL. The CDR3 covers 19 residues. CDR3 residues: CASSQGGSGDPWSSYEQYF. CDR3 DNA sequence: TGCGCCAGCAGCCAAGGGGGCTCCGGGGATCCCTGGAGCTCCTACGAGCAGTACTTC.